The clone carrying this T cell receptor (beta chain) was seen only a few times. V shed 0 bases, J shed 7 bases, and the junction held 6 bases outside the gene matches. The CDR3 extends over 14 amino acids. The germline V gene has CDR1 SGHRS and CDR2 YFSETQ. This sample was included in a study of blood T cell repertoires in COVID-19. As for the study in general: From the United States, Italy and Spain came samples of acute and convalescent COVID-19. Sample material is recorded as cDNA or gDNA derived from T cells, B-cell-depleted T cells, or PBMCs.

Authors' processing steps: Amplification of reference gene primers was used by the study to estimate nucleated cell counts. TCRdb's copy holds only in-frame clones and misses some; the assay was immunoSEQ multiplex PCR. Clone size and the V and J calls come from that table; the DNA yielded D and trimming. Of about 130,000 clones listed, 84% were seen once; the top ten hold more than 10%. The sequence came from a woman in her sixties with acute or convalescent COVID-19. The chain combines TRBV5-1 with TRBJ2-7, with TRBD1 identical over 8 bases. The sequenced material came from peripheral blood. The DNA of the CDR3 is TGCGCCAGCAGCTTGGGGACAGGGATGAAGGAGCAGTACTTC. It specifies CASSLGTGMKEQYF.